These 15 T cell receptor beta chains share one sample of origin, sequenced in a study of cytomegalovirus exposure and HLA in healthy donors. Measured with immunoSEQ multiplex PCR; TCRdb has only the in-frame clones, and not every one. Of 55,000 to 75,000 clones detected, about 94% appear once; the ten largest clones hold 1.4%. The sequenced sample was PBMCs. The receptors were sampled from a man aged 18 to 30 in good health and CMV-seropositive.

The genes are TRBV28 and TRBJ1-1; a weak D match, TRBD1 (5 bases). CDR1 and CDR2 from the germline V gene are MDHEN and SYDVKM. V dropped 5 bases and J dropped 1 base, with 20 bases sitting between them. This CDR3 is 17 amino acids long. DNA for the CDR3: TGTGCCAGCAGTCCCGTTCGCTGGGGGGTCGAGAACACTGAAGCTTTCTTT. This sequence encodes CASSPVRWGVENTEAFF.

In its sample, this clone was seen once. The V call is TRBV9, the J call TRBJ2-3; D possibly corresponds to TRBD1 (6 bases). The CDR3 loop spans 22 amino acids. The ends were cut back, 4 bases at V and 0 bases at J, with 33 bases in the middle. Germline CDR1 is SGDLS and CDR2 is YYNGEE. The CDR3 nucleotides are TGTGCCAGCAGCTCACGACAGGCCGGATCGGACCGGTGGCCTTCTAGCACAGATACGCAGTATTTT. Its translation is CASSSRQAGSDRWPSSTDTQYF. Complete variable domain (other parts from reference TRBV9 and TRBJ2-3): DSGVTQTPKHLITATGQRVTLRCSPRSGDLSVYWYQQSLDQGLQFLIQYYNGEERAKGNILERFSAQQFPDLHSELNLSSLELGDSALYFCASSSRQAGSDRWPSSTDTQYFGPGTRLTVL.

The chain employs TRBV7-2 and TRBJ2-1; D might be TRBD2 (5 bases). This CDR3 has 14 amino acids. V lost 3 bases and J 6 bases, leaving 12 bases between the germline ends. Germline CDR1 reads SGHTA; CDR2 reads FQGNSA. The CDR3 reads CASSFRGPSNEQFF. CDR3 in DNA: TGTGCCAGCAGCTTTCGAGGGCCTTCCAATGAGCAGTTCTTC.

The rearrangement links TRBV7-9 to TRBJ2-1; 7 bases map to TRBD2. V lost 2 bases, J lost 5 bases, and 6 bases stayed unmatched. This CDR3 comprises 15 residues. From germline, CDR1 is SEHNR and CDR2 FQNEAQ (reference sequence). The CDR3 nucleotides read TGTGCCAGCAGCTTAATTTCTAGCGGTGACAATGAGCAGTTCTTC. Protein product: CASSLISSGDNEQFF.

The CDR3 protein is CASSPGQGIGGYTF. The DNA for the CDR3 is TGTGCCAGCAGTCCGGGACAGGGAATTGGCGGCTACACCTTC. The genes are TRBV6-5 and TRBJ1-2, with 9 bases identical to TRBD1. The ends lost 5 bases at V and 8 bases at J; junction bases unmatched: 9. Per germline, CDR1 MNHEY and CDR2 SVGAGI. The CDR3 sequence is 14 residues long.

This chain connects TRBV4-1 to TRBJ1-1, with TRBD1 as a possible D gene (5 bases). CDR1 is MGHRA, CDR2 YSYEKL, per germline. Deletions cut 0 bases from V and 0 bases from J, with 11 bases between. The CDR3 spans 16 residues. CDR3 protein: CASSQDPWGLNTEAFF. The CDR3 nucleotides read TGCGCCAGCAGCCAAGATCCTTGGGGCTTGAACACTGAAGCTTTCTTT.

The J gene is TRBJ2-7, the V gene TRBV27, with 7 bases that match TRBD1. CDR3 size: 15 residues. The ends lost 6 bases at V and 2 bases at J; junction bases unmatched: 10. Looked up from germline, CDR1 is MNHEY and CDR2 is SMNVEV (reference sequence). CDR3 in DNA: TGTGCCAGCAGGCTCCTTTGGGGGACAGCCTACGAGCAGTACTTC. This translates into CASRLLWGTAYEQYF.

This sequence joins TRBV7-6 and TRBJ1-2; 7 nucleotides match TRBD1. Germline values: CDR1 SGHVS, CDR2 FNYEAQ. Losses at the gene ends were 1 base for V and 3 bases for J; bases not matched to a gene: 5. The CDR3 is 15 amino acids. The CDR3 protein is CASSLGQGAHYGYTF. CDR3 nucleotides: TGTGCCAGCAGCTTAGGACAGGGAGCTCACTATGGCTACACCTTC.

This sequence joins TRBV9 and TRBJ2-1; a possible D gene is TRBD1 (6 bases). CDR1 is SGDLS and CDR2 is YYNGEE in the germline V gene. Deletions cut 2 bases from V and 7 bases from J, with 13 bases between. The CDR3 spans 14 residues. The CDR3 spells CASSVTGNWNEQFF. The CDR3 nucleotides are TGTGCCAGCAGCGTTACAGGGAATTGGAATGAGCAGTTCTTC.

The chain links TRBV6-5 to TRBJ2-2; 7 bases line up with TRBD2. CDR1 is MNHEY, CDR2 SVGAGI, per germline. This CDR3 spans 14 amino acids. The J segment lost 7 bases and the V segment lost 0 bases, leaving 2 bases of the junction unmatched. The CDR3 is CASSYSTGGGELFF. CDR3 nucleotide sequence: TGTGCCAGCAGTTACTCAACGGGGGGCGGGGAGCTGTTTTTT.

The rearrangement links TRBV6-6 to TRBJ1-5; unclear D gene. CDR1 MNHNY and CDR2 SVGAGI come from the germline V gene (reference sequence). V lost 2 bases, J lost 9 bases, and 5 bases lay in between. The CDR3 consists of 11 residues. The CDR3 DNA reads as TGTGCCAGCAGTTACGGCGGGCCCCAGCATTTT. Translated, it gives CASSYGGPQHF.

This chain connects TRBV10-1 to TRBJ2-5; the match to TRBD2 covers 12 bases. With V trimmed by 4 bases and J by 4 bases, 7 bases remained unmatched. The CDR3 totals 16 residues. The germline CDR1 and CDR2 sequences are WNHNN and SYGVQD (reference sequence). This CDR3 reads CASSVTSGGPRETQYF. DNA of the CDR3: TGCGCCAGCAGTGTGACTAGCGGGGGACCTCGAGAGACCCAGTACTTC.

This chain links TRBV18 with TRBJ2-7; D is perhaps TRBD1 (6 bases). The germline V gene has CDR1 KGHSH and CDR2 LQKENI. The CDR3 length is 14 residues. Trimming pared 3 bases from V and 3 bases from J, leaving 12 bases between. CDR3 protein: CASSPVTGNYEQYF. In nucleotides, the CDR3 is TGTGCCAGCTCACCGGTGACAGGCAACTACGAGCAGTACTTC. The full variable domain, its missing parts supplied by reference TRBV18 and TRBJ2-7, is NAGVMQNPRHLVRRRGQEARLRCSPMKGHSHVYWYRQLPEEGLKFMVYLQKENIIDESGMPKERFSAEFPKEGPSILRIQQVVRGDSAAYFCASSPVTGNYEQYFGPGTRLTVT.

The rearrangement uses TRBV18 and TRBJ1-6; D call uncertain. CDR1 and CDR2 (germline): KGHSH, LQKENI. There are 14 residues in the CDR3. The ends were cut back, 5 bases at V and 8 bases at J, with 13 bases in the middle. Here the CDR3 reads CASSATQRDSPLHF. The CDR3 nucleotides are TGTGCCAGCTCAGCGACACAGAGGGATTCACCCCTCCACTTT.

The V and J genes are TRBV7-9 and TRBJ2-7, with D unresolved. V lost 1 base to trimming and J lost 4 bases, with 8 bases between them. The CDR3 consists of 13 residues. Germline lookup yields CDR1 SEHNR and CDR2 FQNEAQ (reference sequence). This CDR3 is CASSLGYGYEQYF. The CDR3 nucleotides read TGTGCCAGCAGCTTAGGTTACGGGTACGAGCAGTACTTC.